This section outlines one T cell receptor (beta chain) sequence together with its context. The V and J ends lost 4 bases and 3 bases, in that order; junction bases with no gene match: 4. Germline V gene data show CDR1 as LGHDT and CDR2 as YNNKEL (reference sequence). CDR3 size: 15 residues. Per the study methods: Cell counts per sample came from amplifying reference gene primers. TCRdb's table, derived via immunoSEQ multiplex PCR, lists solely in-frame clones and lacks some. Clone size and V and J calls were adopted from that table, with D and trimming inferred from the DNA. The data contain about 190,000 clones, roughly 80% of them singletons. The data were taken from a study of blood T cell repertoires in COVID-19. About the study: In each case, the material was cDNA or gDNA derived from T cells, B-cell-depleted T cells, or PBMCs.

Sequencing was done on a sample of peripheral blood. The source of this sequence is a woman between 35 and 50 years old with acute or convalescent COVID-19. The V gene is TRBV3-1 (or the pseudogene TRBV3-2), the J gene TRBJ1-5; TRBD1 matches 9 bases. This CDR3 is CASSLTGGYNQPQHF. As DNA, the CDR3 is TGTGCCAGCAGCCTGACAGGGGGGTACAATCAGCCCCAGCATTTT.